The sequence of this T cell receptor beta chain was determined in a study of shared clonotypes between healthy human individuals. In the study overall: Three plates each covered CD4 naive and memory; CD8 naive two, CD8 memory one. Study conclusions and caveats: Generation of non-shared clonotypes was less probable than generation of clonotypes shared by all four donors.

Deep was the level at which the assay was run. Data came from immunoSEQ multiplex PCR; TCRdb stores just in-frame clones and leaves some out. The table lists approximately 2.5 million clones, roughly nine tenths of them singletons. The CDR3 contains 14 residues. Trimming stripped 5 bases from V and 2 bases from J, with 12 bases between. The germline gives CDR1 SGHAT, CDR2 FQNNGV. On this clone: Antigen: not known.

The chain has TRBV11-2 and TRBJ1-1; D perhaps matches TRBD1 (6 bases). Sequencing was done on a sample of naive CD4+ T cells sorted from blood. Sample subset: CD45RA+ positively selected. This receptor was obtained from a man between 18 and 35 years old in good health. The CDR3 is CASSLGTKNTEAFF. The CDR3 nucleotides read TGTGCCAGCAGCCTCGGGACAAAAAACACTGAAGCTTTCTTT.